Below are 29 T cell receptor beta chains sequenced from a single sample in a study of T cell responses to AZD1222 COVID-19 vaccine. TCRdb's table, derived via immunoSEQ multiplex PCR, lists solely in-frame clones and lacks some. The table has more than 75,000 clones, 88% seen once. The sequences come from peripheral blood, collected 28 days after the second AZD1222 dose. The receptors stem from an adult who received the AZD1222 COVID-19 vaccine.

The chain recombines TRBV19 with TRBJ1-2, with no clear D. This CDR3 spans 16 amino acids. Germline V CDR1 and CDR2: LNHDA, SQIVND (reference sequence). V was shortened by 0 bases and J by 8 bases, with 19 bases between the two germline ends. The CDR3 DNA reads TGTGCCAGTAGTATAGATTTGAGACAATTGCAGTACGGCTACACCTTC. It yields the protein CASSIDLRQLQYGYTF. Combining the CDR3 with reference TRBV19 and TRBJ1-2 gives the whole variable domain DGGITQSPKYLFRKEGQNVTLSCEQNLNHDAMYWYRQDPGQGLRLIYYSQIVNDFQKGDIAEGYSVSREKKESFPLTVTSAQKNPTAFYLCASSIDLRQLQYGYTFGSGTRLTVV.

Worth noting for this clone: This same CDR3 is encoded by further DNA sequences in the sample. V is TRBV4-1 and J is TRBJ2-2; the D is unclear. The CDR3 is made up of 15 amino acids. Germline V gives CDR1 MGHRA, CDR2 YSYEKL. Trimming pared 1 base from V and 0 bases from J, leaving 6 bases between. The CDR3 coding sequence is TGCGCCAGCAGCCAAGTGCAGGCGAACACCGGGGAGCTGTTTTTT. This translates into CASSQVQANTGELFF.

This chain uses TRBV19 with TRBJ1-2; 7 nucleotides agree with TRBD1. The CDR3 totals 14 residues. Germline V gene lookup returns CDR1 LNHDA and CDR2 SQIVND (reference sequence). With V trimmed by 6 bases and J by 2 bases, 6 bases remained unmatched. The CDR3 DNA reads as TGTGCCAGTAGAGAATCCAGGGGGAACTATGGCTACACCTTC. Residues: CASRESRGNYGYTF.

This chain links TRBV6-5 with TRBJ1-4; D gene unclear. CDR1 is MNHEY and CDR2 is SVGAGI in the germline V gene. CDR3 length: 15 residues. The ends were cut back, 5 bases at V and 3 bases at J, with 13 bases in the middle. CDR3 DNA: TGTGCCAGCAGTACCGACGGCGGTGCTAATGAAAAACTGTTTTTT. Encoded protein: CASSTDGGANEKLFF.

The chain is built from TRBV18 and TRBJ2-7; D could derive from TRBD1 or TRBD2 (6 bases each). The V end was cut by 0 bases, the J end by 5 bases, with 14 bases between. CDR3 length: 15 residues. Germline CDR1 and CDR2: KGHSH and LQKENI. CDR3 in DNA: TGTGCCAGCTCACCACCATGGGGGGCCGGCGACGAGCAGTACTTC. Translation: CASSPPWGAGDEQYF.

The sample holds a few counts of this clone. J is TRBJ2-1 and V is TRBV6-4; TRBD2 matches 11 bases. The CDR3 spans 17 residues. V lost 4 bases to trimming and J lost 5 bases; unmatched junction nucleotides: 10. Germline loops: CDR1 MRHNA, CDR2 SNTAGT. The CDR3 here is CASSVIQAGLADNEQFF. The CDR3 DNA reads as TGTGCCAGCAGTGTTATTCAAGCGGGACTAGCGGACAATGAGCAGTTCTTC.

In DNA, the CDR3 is TGTGCCAGCAGTTGGACAATTAATGAAAAACTGTTTTTT. Translated: CASSWTINEKLFF. The chain joins TRBV12-3 or TRBV12-4 to TRBJ1-4, with D possibly TRBD1 on 5 matching bases. V lost 4 bases and J lost 4, with 7 bases in between. This CDR3 is 13 amino acids long.

This sequence joins TRBV2 and TRBJ2-1; D not certain. CDR1 and CDR2 (germline): SNHLY, FYNNEI. This CDR3 has 18 amino acids. V was pared by 2 bases and J by 2 bases, with 19 bases between. The CDR3 DNA reads TGTGCCAGCAGTGAACGCTGGGGTTCGGCGCCCGCCTACAATGAGCAGTTCTTC. Its translation: CASSERWGSAPAYNEQFF.

The count of this clone is one. The chain is built from TRBV7-8 and TRBJ1-5; D possibly corresponds to TRBD1 (6 bases). V was shortened by 5 bases and J by 4 bases, with 27 bases between the two germline ends. Germline V gene lookup returns CDR1 SGHVS and CDR2 FQNEAQ. The CDR3 covers 19 residues. CDR3: CASSRKMVPDGGGNQPQHF. For the CDR3, the DNA is TGTGCCAGCAGCCGTAAAATGGTGCCCGATGGGGGCGGTAATCAGCCCCAGCATTTT.

This clone was recorded a few times. CDR3 amino acids: CASSVRAGAGEQYF. CDR3 sequence (DNA): TGTGCCAGCAGCGTCCGGGCGGGAGCGGGGGAGCAGTACTTC. The chain links TRBV9 to TRBJ2-7; 7 nucleotides line up with TRBD2. The length of the CDR3 is 14 residues. The germline V gene encodes CDR1 SGDLS and CDR2 YYNGEE. With 2 bases clipped from V and 7 bases from J, the junction kept 9 bases outside the gene matches.

The chain employs TRBV7-8 and TRBJ2-2; D gene ambiguous. Germline V gene sequence: CDR1 SGHVS, CDR2 FQNEAQ. This CDR3 has 16 amino acids. Trimming shortened V by 1 base and J by 1 base, and 10 bases separated the two germline ends. The CDR3 spells CASSLGHERNTGELFF. CDR3 DNA sequence: TGTGCCAGCAGCTTAGGACATGAGCGGAACACCGGGGAGCTGTTTTTT.

The genes are TRBV7-2 and TRBJ2-5; D call uncertain. Germline V gives CDR1 SGHTA, CDR2 FQGNSA. Trimming cost V 3 bases and J 1 base, with 9 bases left between them. The CDR3 loop spans 14 amino acids. CDR3 sequence reads: CASSFRGIQETQYF. The CDR3 bases are TGTGCCAGCAGCTTTCGCGGCATCCAAGAGACCCAGTACTTC.

The genes are TRBV6-5 and TRBJ1-2; 9 bases align to TRBD1. CDR3 length equals 15 residues. Germline V lookup: CDR1 MNHEY, CDR2 SVGAGI. V trimming: 5 bases; J trimming: 5 bases; junction bases outside the gene matches: 9. This CDR3 reads CASSNIGTGNYGYTF. CDR3 DNA sequence: TGTGCCAGCAGTAATATAGGGACAGGGAATTATGGCTACACCTTC.

With respect to this clone: Other nucleotide sequences from this sample produce the same CDR3. This chain joins TRBV5-1 and TRBJ2-1; 10 bases line up with TRBD2. The germline gives CDR1 SGHRS, CDR2 YFSETQ. The CDR3 length is 14 residues. V dropped 5 bases and J dropped 1; count of bases not matched to a gene: 0. CDR3 residues: CASRTSGSYNEQFF. The DNA for the CDR3 is TGCGCCAGCAGGACTAGCGGGTCCTACAATGAGCAGTTCTTC.

This clone showed up just once. This rearrangement joins TRBV19 to TRBJ2-1; D is uncertain. Trimming removed 5 bases at V and 1 base at J, with 12 bases between. The CDR3 is 15 amino acids. The germline V gene encodes CDR1 LNHDA and CDR2 SQIVND (reference sequence). The CDR3 bases are TGTGCCAGTAGTTCCATGGGTCGTTCCTACAATGAGCAGTTCTTC. The encoded protein is CASSSMGRSYNEQFF.

This clone was seen just once. At one end the junction does not follow the germline gene, possibly because of a read error. The rearrangement uses TRBV27 and TRBJ2-1; D may be TRBD2 (5 bases). The CDR3 length is 17 residues. The V gene's germline CDR1 is MNHEY and CDR2 SMNVEV (reference sequence). The CDR3 spells CATSTSEYERNYNEQFF. Here the CDR3 DNA reads TGTGCCACCAGTACTTCAGAATATGAGCGGAACTACAATGAGCAGTTCTTC.

This clone turned up a few times. The chain combines TRBV5-1 with TRBJ2-3, with TRBD2 as a possible D gene (6 bases). V was pared by 4 bases and J by 5 bases, with 14 bases between. The CDR3 is 14 residues long. The V gene's germline CDR1 is SGHRS and CDR2 YFSETQ. CDR3 residues: CASSPGSLGDTQYF. The CDR3 nucleotides are TGCGCCAGCAGCCCCGGGAGTTTAGGAGATACGCAGTATTTT.

This chain links TRBV6-5 with TRBJ2-1; 7 bases match TRBD2. Germline CDR1 is MNHEY and CDR2 is SVGAGI. The J segment lost 4 bases and the V segment lost 5 bases, leaving 2 bases of the junction unmatched. This CDR3 contains 13 residues. CDR3 amino acids: CASSRREYNEQFF. In nucleotides, the CDR3 is TGTGCCAGCAGTAGGCGGGAGTACAATGAGCAGTTCTTC.

In this sample, this clone turned up many times. V is TRBV5-1 and J is TRBJ2-7; D call uncertain. This CDR3 has 15 amino acids. V lost 0 bases and J lost 5, with 15 bases in between. CDR1 and CDR2 (germline): SGHRS, YFSETQ. The CDR3 loop reads CASSLGLFRQNEQYF. CDR3 bases: TGCGCCAGCAGCTTGGGACTCTTCCGTCAGAACGAGCAGTACTTC.

The chain links TRBV10-3 to TRBJ2-1; D is unclear. In germline, CDR1 is ENHRY, CDR2 SYGVKD. The CDR3 length is 14 residues. V lost 2 bases, J lost 5 bases, and 10 bases lay in between. This CDR3 is CAISERAQNNEQFF. CDR3 sequence (DNA): TGTGCCATCAGTGAGCGGGCACAGAACAATGAGCAGTTCTTC.

The V call is TRBV5-1, the J call TRBJ2-5, with a possible D match to TRBD2 (5 bases). Germline CDR1 reads SGHRS; CDR2 reads YFSETQ. V was shortened by 3 bases and J by 2 bases, with 11 bases between the two germline ends. The CDR3 extends over 14 amino acids. The CDR3, as DNA: TGCGCCAGCAGCTCAGGACGAGGGCAAGAGACCCAGTACTTC. As protein: CASSSGRGQETQYF.

V is TRBV4-3 and J is TRBJ2-3; 7 bases are a match to TRBD2. The V segment lost 0 bases and the J segment 3 bases; nucleotides outside the gene matches: 0. Per the germline V gene, CDR1 is LGHNA and CDR2 is YSLEER. This CDR3 has 14 amino acids. The CDR3 spells CASSQELATDTQYF. CDR3 in DNA: TGCGCCAGCAGCCAAGAACTAGCGACAGATACGCAGTATTTT.

The V and J genes are TRBV12-3 or TRBV12-4 and TRBJ1-3; no definite D call. The CDR3 contains 13 residues. Trimming removed 9 bases at V and 0 bases at J, with 9 bases between. The CDR3 coding sequence is TGTGCCAGACCCAGCCGCTCTGGAAACACCATATATTTT. Translated, it gives CARPSRSGNTIYF.

Only a few counts were recorded for this clone. This chain links TRBV6-2 or TRBV6-3 with TRBJ2-7; unclear D gene. The V end lost 3 bases, the J end lost 2 bases, and 8 bases lay between the germline ends. The CDR3 spans 13 residues. CDR1 and CDR2 from the germline V gene are MNHEY and SVGEGT. This chain's CDR3 is CASSYGIAYEQYF. CDR3 nucleotide sequence: TGTGCCAGCAGTTATGGGATCGCCTACGAGCAGTACTTC.

This clone appeared a single time. The V and J genes are TRBV5-6 and TRBJ1-4; maybe TRBD1 (5 bases). Trimming stripped 0 bases from V and 8 bases from J, with 11 bases between. CDR3 size: 14 residues. From germline, CDR1 is SGHDT and CDR2 YYEEEE. CDR3 in amino acids: CASSLVGATEKLFF. CDR3 sequence (DNA): TGTGCCAGCAGCTTGGTTGGGGCCACAGAAAAACTGTTTTTT.

The rearrangement joins TRBV15 to TRBJ2-7; TRBD1 agrees at 8 bases. CDR3 length equals 15 residues. The germline gives CDR1 LNHNV, CDR2 YYDKDF (reference sequence). Germline trimming cut 0 bases from V and 3 bases from J; bases unmatched to any gene: 4. This CDR3 reads CATSRDRTGGYEQYF. The CDR3, as DNA: TGTGCCACCAGCAGAGATCGAACAGGGGGCTACGAGCAGTACTTC.

The sample holds one count of this clone. V and J are TRBV28 and TRBJ1-4, with 7 bases identical to TRBD1. The CDR3 totals 17 residues. V shed 6 bases and J 5 bases; nucleotides not matched to a gene: 15. Looked up from germline, CDR1 is MDHEN and CDR2 is SYDVKM. CDR3 region: CASSLAPETGANEKLFF. The CDR3 coding sequence is TGTGCCAGCAGCTTGGCCCCCGAAACAGGGGCGAATGAAAAACTGTTTTTT.

As regards this clone: Other DNA sequences from this sample encode an identical CDR3 as well. The V call is TRBV9, the J call TRBJ2-7; D may be TRBD2 (6 bases). The CDR3 is made up of 14 amino acids. Trimming removed 0 bases from V and 0 bases from J, with 7 bases in between. Looked up from germline, CDR1 is SGDLS and CDR2 is YYNGEE. CDR3 sequence: CASSVASASYEQYF. The CDR3 DNA reads TGTGCCAGCAGCGTAGCTAGCGCCTCCTACGAGCAGTACTTC.

The rearrangement links TRBV2 to TRBJ2-1, with a possible D match to TRBD2 (6 bases). Trimming stripped 0 bases from V and 7 bases from J, with 16 bases between. The germline V gene encodes CDR1 SNHLY and CDR2 FYNNEI. The CDR3 loop spans 16 amino acids. The CDR3 spells CASSEATGLGGNEQFF. CDR3 sequence (DNA): TGTGCCAGCAGTGAAGCGACGGGACTGGGTGGGAATGAGCAGTTCTTC. The full variable domain, with the rest looked up from reference TRBV2 and TRBJ2-1, is EPEVTQTPSHQVTQMGQEVILRCVPISNHLYFYWYRQILGQKVEFLVSFYNNEISEKSEIFDDQFSVERPDGSNFTLKIRSTKLEDSAMYFCASSEATGLGGNEQFFGPGTRLTVL.